This TCR beta chain was sequenced for a study of cytomegalovirus exposure and HLA in healthy donors. Primers for the PCR totalled 60 Vbeta and 13 Jbeta. Profiling relied on immunoSEQ multiplex PCR, and the TCRdb table lists in-frame clones only, not all of them. The table lists about 33,000 clones. The CDR3 runs to 16 residues. J lost 0 bases, V lost 9 bases, and 10 bases had no gene match. Looked up from germline, CDR1 is SNHLY and CDR2 is FYNNEI. The TCR comes from a woman in her thirties or forties in good health and CMV-seropositive. The genes are TRBV2 and TRBJ2-7; 11 bases are shared with TRBD2. Sequencing used PBMCs. The chain's CDR3 is CARRGLGTSGSYEQYF. The CDR3 coding sequence is TGTGCCAGAAGGGGGTTGGGGACTAGCGGCTCCTACGAGCAGTACTTC.